This is a list of T cell receptor beta chains from one sample in a study of T-cell memory formation after mild COVID-19. TCRdb reprocessed the 5' RACE reads via MiXCR and lists one record per CDR3 protein. This table has hundreds of thousands of distinct CDR3 sequences, under 8.5% appearing once. The material sequenced was PBMCs or a T cell subset sorted from them (not recorded which). The receptor set was obtained from a man between 18 and 35 years old who had mild COVID-19 (a few samples of this study predate the infection). Cell type and time point are not known. Each CDR3 is given with its conserved first and last residue. A D gene is named only where the DNA matches it firmly.

.	TRBJ2-4	TRBV6-2/TRBV6-3	CASSYSSAGKNIQYF
TRBD2	TRBJ2-7	TRBV4-2	CASSQSSRTSGGYEQYF
.	TRBJ1-1	TRBV4-1	CASSQEPASGETEAFF
.	TRBJ2-5	TRBV7-3	CASSATRQETQYF
TRBD1	TRBJ1-1	TRBV12-3/TRBV12-4	CASSPGGWNTEAFF
.	TRBJ2-5	TRBV27	CASSLSWGETQYF
.	TRBJ1-4	TRBV9	CASSTGTSPTNEKLFF
.	TRBJ2-7	TRBV27	CASSHNYEQYF
.	TRBJ2-3	TRBV30	CAWSTSSLDTQYF
.	TRBJ2-3	TRBV29-1	CSVRPGGTDTQYF
.	TRBJ1-1	TRBV7-9	CASSAPQGSAEAFF
TRBD2	TRBJ2-5	TRBV6-5	CASSYGRGWQETQYF
.	TRBJ2-7	TRBV2	CASSGRGAPIEQYF
.	TRBJ1-6	TRBV12-3/TRBV12-4	CASSLPGGGSPLHF
TRBD1	TRBJ2-7	TRBV20-1	CSATMTGVRYEQYF